Each of the 28 T cell receptor beta chains below was sequenced from the same sample in a study of blood T cell repertoires in COVID-19 (dated by TCRdb to 2019 to 2021). Libraries were prepared through the immunoSEQ multiplex PCR assay. In its TCRdb copy, this immuneACCESS table keeps in-frame sequences only and misses some clones. Where compared with another copy, unresolved V genes explain less than half of these, and the others have no known cause. The sample records 130,000 to 150,000 clones, 84% of which are singletons. The ten top clones hold around 7.2% of the sample. The material sequenced was peripheral blood. These receptors were taken from a woman aged 45-60 years in a cohort sampled during active or convalescent COVID-19.

This chain links TRBV6-6 with TRBJ2-7; 7 nucleotides agree with TRBD2. With V trimmed by 3 bases and J by 0 bases, 5 bases remained unmatched. The CDR3 runs to 15 residues. Germline V gene data show CDR1 as MNHNY and CDR2 as SVGAGI (reference sequence). CDR3 amino acids: CASSYSSGDSYEQYF. DNA of the CDR3: TGTGCCAGCAGTTATTCTAGCGGTGACTCCTACGAGCAGTACTTC.

This clone has a handful of counts. The genes are TRBV2 and TRBJ2-3; TRBD2 aligns across 12 bases. The CDR3 length is 17 residues. Germline trimming cut 4 bases from V and 1 base from J; bases unmatched to any gene: 6. The germline gives CDR1 SNHLY, CDR2 FYNNEI. CDR3 coding DNA: TGTGCCAGCAGTGCCTTAGGACTAGCGGGACGCACAGATACGCAGTATTTT. This codes for CASSALGLAGRTDTQYF.

The J gene is TRBJ2-1, the V gene TRBV11-2; the D gene is possibly TRBD2 (6 bases). The V end lost 3 bases, the J end lost 9 bases, and 12 bases lay between the germline ends. There are 13 residues in the CDR3. Germline values: CDR1 SGHAT, CDR2 FQNNGV. CDR3 in amino acids: CASSLTRNREQFF. DNA of the CDR3: TGTGCCAGCAGCTTGACTAGGAATCGTGAGCAGTTCTTC.

The chain recombines TRBV3-1 (or the pseudogene TRBV3-2) with TRBJ2-7; 10 bases map to TRBD2. CDR1 is LGHDT and CDR2 is YNNKEL in the germline V gene (reference sequence). The CDR3 length is 16 residues. V lost 3 bases and J lost 0; bases outside the gene matches: 5. CDR3 in amino acids: CASSHLSSGSSYEQYF. CDR3 sequence (DNA): TGTGCCAGCAGCCACCTATCTAGCGGGAGCTCCTACGAGCAGTACTTC.

J is TRBJ2-7 and V is TRBV5-1; D unclear. The V gene lost 0 bases and the J gene lost 3 bases, with 10 bases spanning the gap. This CDR3 is 14 amino acids long. Germline loops: CDR1 SGHRS, CDR2 YFSETQ. CDR3 residues: CASSLAQSHYEQYF. Written as DNA, the CDR3 is TGCGCCAGCAGCTTGGCCCAGTCCCACTACGAGCAGTACTTC.

As DNA, the CDR3 is TGTGCCAGCAGCGGCAACAGGGTCGGCTACACCTTC. This gives the protein CASSGNRVGYTF. The chain carries TRBV9 and TRBJ1-2, with TRBD1 as a possible D gene (6 bases). Germline CDR1 reads SGDLS; CDR2 reads YYNGEE. The CDR3 is made up of 12 amino acids. Trimming cost V 3 bases and J 8 bases, with 11 bases left between them.

V usage is TRBV4-3 and J usage is TRBJ2-7; 8 nucleotides align to TRBD2. J was trimmed by 4 bases and V by 0 bases; bases with no gene match: 5. CDR1 and CDR2 from the germline V gene are LGHNA and YSLEER. This CDR3 has 15 amino acids. CDR3 sequence (DNA): TGCGCCAGCAGCCAAGATCCCAGCGGGGGATACGAGCAGTACTTC. Translating it yields CASSQDPSGGYEQYF.

The chain links TRBV3-1 (or the pseudogene TRBV3-2) to TRBJ1-6, with a weak D call TRBD1 (6 bases). Germline-derived CDR1 and CDR2 are LGHDT and YNNKEL (reference sequence). CDR3 length: 18 amino acids. The germline V and J ends were trimmed by 3 bases and 3 bases, with 18 bases remaining between them. The CDR3 coding sequence is TGTGCCAGCAGCCAGGCCACCTCCCAGGGGTACTATAATTCACCCCTCCACTTT. It is translated as CASSQATSQGYYNSPLHF.

This clone is a singleton in its sample. The genes are TRBV11-2 and TRBJ1-2; TRBD1 agrees at 7 bases. Germline CDR1 SGHAT, CDR2 FQNNGV. V shed 6 bases and J 2 bases; nucleotides not matched to a gene: 6. This CDR3 spans 14 amino acids. CDR3 in amino acids: CASRTGTVNYGYTF. DNA for the CDR3: TGTGCCAGCAGGACCGGGACAGTGAACTATGGCTACACCTTC.

This chain uses TRBV5-5 with TRBJ2-5; TRBD2 is a possible D gene (7 bases). V gave up 6 bases and J gave up 4 bases, with 13 bases separating them. Germline assignment: CDR1 SGHKS and CDR2 YYEKEE (reference sequence). CDR3 size: 13 residues. CDR3 loop: CASTMGGRETQYF. The CDR3 bases are TGTGCCAGCACCATGGGGGGGCGAGAGACCCAGTACTTC.

This chain uses TRBV30 with TRBJ1-4; 9 positions match TRBD1. Germline V gene data show CDR1 as GTSNPN and CDR2 as SVGIG (reference sequence). V lost 2 bases, J lost 10 bases, and 8 bases stayed unmatched. CDR3 length: 14 residues. The CDR3 sequence: CAWSRDRVGVKLFF. The CDR3 nucleotides are TGTGCCTGGAGTAGGGACAGGGTAGGAGTAAAACTGTTTTTT.

This rearrangement joins TRBV4-1 to TRBJ2-7, with D possibly matching TRBD2 (5 bases). Germline assignment: CDR1 MGHRA and CDR2 YSYEKL. CDR3 length equals 15 residues. Deletions cut 0 bases from V and 7 bases from J, with 16 bases between. The chain's CDR3 is CASSQDFTGIGEQYF. As DNA, the CDR3 is TGCGCCAGCAGCCAAGACTTCACGGGAATTGGGGAGCAGTACTTC.

The J gene is TRBJ2-1, the V gene TRBV15; TRBD2 matches 15 bases. The CDR3 totals 17 residues. Germline V gives CDR1 LNHNV, CDR2 YYDKDF (reference sequence). Trimming took 6 bases from V and 15 from J; bases not matched to a gene: 18. CDR3 protein: CATRGPGLAGGEVGRFF. The CDR3, as DNA: TGTGCCACCAGGGGGCCGGGACTAGCGGGGGGCGAGGTCGGTAGGTTCTTC. The full variable domain, in which reference TRBV15 and TRBJ2-1 provide the parts outside the CDR3, is DAMVIQNPRYQVTQFGKPVTLSCSQTLNHNVMYWYQQKSSQAPKLLFHYYDKDFNNEADTPDNFQSRRPNTSFCFLDIRSPGLGDTAMYLCATRGPGLAGGEVGRFFGPGTRLTVL.

The chain carries TRBV12-5 and TRBJ1-1; 7 nucleotides agree with TRBD1. From germline, CDR1 is LGHNT and CDR2 FRNRAP. The junction had 19 bases not matched to a gene; V was cut back by 5 bases and J by 1 base. The CDR3 is 19 residues long. As DNA, the CDR3 is TGTGCTAGTGGTGTTTTCGGATTACAGGGGAGTTTTAGGAACACTGAAGCTTTCTTT. This gives the protein CASGVFGLQGSFRNTEAFF.

The V and J genes are TRBV6-4 and TRBJ1-6, with 8 bases fitting TRBD1. The junction had 10 bases not matched to a gene; V was cut back by 11 bases and J by 7 bases. Germline CDR1 and CDR2: MRHNA and SNTAGT. The CDR3 runs to 14 residues. CDR3 region: CAAGTGQDNSPLHF. The CDR3 DNA reads as TGTGCCGCCGGGACGGGACAGGACAATTCACCCCTCCACTTT.

This sequence joins TRBV5-1 and TRBJ2-5; D is perhaps TRBD2 (6 bases). The CDR3 has 14 residues. V was shortened by 4 bases and J by 1 base, with 11 bases between the two germline ends. In germline, CDR1 is SGHRS, CDR2 YFSETQ. This CDR3 reads CASSGGSTQETQYF. The CDR3 coding sequence is TGCGCCAGCAGCGGGGGGAGTACCCAAGAGACCCAGTACTTC. Filled out from reference TRBV5-1 and TRBJ2-5, the complete variable domain reads KAGVTQTPRYLIKTRGQQVTLSCSPISGHRSVSWYQQTPGQGLQFLFEYFSETQRNKGNFPGRFSGRQFSNSRSEMNVSTLELGDSALYLCASSGGSTQETQYFGPGTRLLVL.

V and J are TRBV7-2 and TRBJ1-2, with a possible D match to TRBD1 (6 bases). Trimming left V 4 bases short and J 8 bases short, with 14 bases between. The CDR3 spans 13 residues. Germline CDR1 and CDR2: SGHTA and FQGNSA. Here the CDR3 reads CASSSTGRRGYTF. The CDR3 DNA follows: TGTGCCAGCAGCTCAACAGGGCGAAGAGGCTACACCTTC.

The rearrangement links TRBV10-3 to TRBJ1-1; TRBD1 might be the D (6 bases). The length of the CDR3 is 15 residues. Trimming stripped 0 bases from V and 4 bases from J, with 12 bases between. Per the germline V gene, CDR1 is ENHRY and CDR2 is SYGVKD. The CDR3, as DNA: TGTGCCATCAGTGAGTCAATTGGGGGGGCCACTGAAGCTTTCTTT. Translating gives CAISESIGGATEAFF.

The rearrangement uses TRBV2 and TRBJ1-1; D possibly corresponds to TRBD1 (6 bases). Per germline, CDR1 SNHLY and CDR2 FYNNEI. CDR3 length equals 14 residues. With 6 bases removed from V and 5 bases from J, the gap between germline ends came to 16 bases. The CDR3, as DNA: TGTGCCAGCAGCCAACAGGGAGTTGGGACTGAAGCTTTCTTT. Translating gives CASSQQGVGTEAFF.

The rearrangement links TRBV6-2 or TRBV6-3 to TRBJ1-1; 8 bases line up with TRBD1. The germline CDR1 and CDR2 sequences are MNHEY and SVGEGT. V shed 2 bases and J 1 base; nucleotides not matched to a gene: 6. The CDR3 is 16 amino acids. The CDR3 sequence is CASSYRAGGANTEAFF. CDR3 bases: TGTGCCAGCAGTTACCGGGCAGGGGGCGCGAACACTGAAGCTTTCTTT.

The chain couples TRBV7-9 to TRBJ1-1; weak D call: TRBD1 (6 bases). Trimming left V 5 bases short and J 6 bases short, with 13 bases between. Germline lookup yields CDR1 SEHNR and CDR2 FQNEAQ (reference sequence). The CDR3 extends over 13 amino acids. The CDR3 region is CASSPTGFAEAFF. The CDR3 region has the DNA TGTGCCAGCAGCCCGACAGGATTTGCTGAAGCTTTCTTT.

This clone occurred once. The CDR3 region has the DNA TGTGCCAGTAGTGGAAACGATATAGGACAGACCTACACAGATACGCAGTATTTT. Translation: CASSGNDIGQTYTDTQYF. The rearrangement uses TRBV19 and TRBJ2-3; possible D gene TRBD1, 6 bases. Trimming removed 5 bases at V and 2 bases at J, with 23 bases between. The CDR3 is 18 residues long. Germline assignment: CDR1 LNHDA and CDR2 SQIVND (reference sequence). Complete variable domain (other parts from reference TRBV19 and TRBJ2-3): DGGITQSPKYLFRKEGQNVTLSCEQNLNHDAMYWYRQDPGQGLRLIYYSQIVNDFQKGDIAEGYSVSREKKESFPLTVTSAQKNPTAFYLCASSGNDIGQTYTDTQYFGPGTRLTVL.

The chain combines TRBV9 with TRBJ2-5, with 10 bases identical to TRBD1. CDR3 length equals 16 residues. Germline lookup yields CDR1 SGDLS and CDR2 YYNGEE. The trim removed 4 bases at V and 5 bases at J, leaving 11 bases unmatched. Written as DNA, the CDR3 is TGTGCCAGCAGCCGCGAGCCCGGGACAGGGGTGGAGACCCAGTACTTC. Translation: CASSREPGTGVETQYF.

This rearrangement joins TRBV7-8 to TRBJ1-4; D is possibly TRBD1 (6 bases). The V gene lost 3 bases and the J gene lost 6 bases, with 11 bases spanning the gap. The CDR3 runs 14 residues. CDR1 and CDR2 (germline): SGHVS, FQNEAQ. CDR3 residues: CASSFRGVDEKLFF. The CDR3 bases are TGTGCCAGCAGCTTCAGGGGTGTAGATGAAAAACTGTTTTTT.

This chain links TRBV10-3 with TRBJ2-3, with D perhaps TRBD2 (7 bases). This CDR3 has 14 amino acids. The V end lost 7 bases, the J end lost 5 bases, and 16 bases lay between the germline ends. Per germline, CDR1 ENHRY and CDR2 SYGVKD. In DNA form, the CDR3 reads TGTGCCATCACCTCGGGGGCGGGGGAAGATACGCAGTATTTT. It specifies CAITSGAGEDTQYF.

V gene TRBV10-1 combines with J gene TRBJ2-2; 11 nucleotides match TRBD2. CDR3 length: 17 amino acids. CDR1 is WNHNN, CDR2 SYGVQD, per germline (reference sequence). With V trimmed by 8 bases and J by 2 bases, 10 bases remained unmatched. In DNA form, the CDR3 reads TGCGCCAGCTCTAAGGGACTAGCGGCCGGTAACACCGGGGAGCTGTTTTTT. Protein sequence: CASSKGLAAGNTGELFF.

The CDR3 bases are TGTGCCAGCAGCTCCCGGTATAATTCACCCCTCCACTTT. It translates to CASSSRYNSPLHF. This chain joins TRBV5-8 and TRBJ1-6; D unresolved. The CDR3 runs 13 residues. V was trimmed by 3 bases and J by 4 bases, leaving 5 bases between them. Germline loops: CDR1 SGHTS, CDR2 YDEGEE.

CDR3 sequence reads: CAGGRGASTDTQYF. DNA of the CDR3: TGTGCCGGGGGGAGAGGCGCTAGCACAGATACGCAGTATTTT. V and J are TRBV30 and TRBJ2-3, with D maybe TRBD2 (6 bases). The CDR3 length is 14 residues. V was clipped by 8 bases and J by 0 bases, with 15 bases between them. Germline CDR1 and CDR2: GTSNPN and SVGIG (reference sequence).